A selection of T cell receptor beta chains follows, all from one sample in a study of shared clonotypes between healthy human individuals. Clones were sequenced by immunoSEQ multiplex PCR, and TCRdb holds only the in-frame ones, with some missing. The table has 2 million to 3 million clones, 93% seen once. Sequencing was carried out using naive CD4+ T cells from PBMCs. These receptors originate from a man aged 18 to 35 in good health. Some clones in this sample may be carry-over from other donors' samples. CDR3s include the opening cysteine and the closing phenylalanine or tryptophan. For some rows the clone size is stated as once, few or many, or as a class when expanded; others skip it.

J gene | V gene | clone size | CDR3 protein
TRBJ1-3 | TRBV5-6 | . | CASSFWKRSGNTIYF
TRBJ2-6 | TRBV28 | . | CASRFTREGGANVLTF
TRBJ2-7 | TRBV7-2 | . | CASSLAWGGFRAQYF
TRBJ2-3 | TRBV27 | . | CASILKPSGSMDTQYF
TRBJ1-1 | TRBV2 | . | CASSPENLRADF
TRBJ2-3 | TRBV7-3 | . | CASSLNPGQGRLDTQYF
TRBJ1-6 | TRBV7-2 | . | CASSLASGTAYSPLHF
TRBJ2-2 | TRBV9 | . | CASSARATNTGELFF
TRBJ1-1 | TRBV6-6 | once | CASSYTRASNTEAFF
TRBJ2-1 | TRBV5-1 | . | CASSLTGQGGNEQFF
TRBJ2-7 | TRBV6-5 | . | CASSKGSGGFSEQYF
TRBJ2-5 | TRBV19 | . | CASRTSGRGETQYF
TRBJ2-1 | TRBV18 | . | CASSPISHLSYNEQFF
TRBJ2-7 | TRBV29-1 | . | CSVGGRSYEQYF
TRBJ1-2 | TRBV2 | . | CASSVSGGSGYGYTF
TRBJ2-3 | TRBV5-1 | . | CATSGLGLKADTQYF
TRBJ2-2 | TRBV5-1 | . | CASSRGLAGFSTGELFF
TRBJ2-1 | TRBV7-9 | . | CASSLVLDNEQFF
TRBJ2-3 | TRBV7-9 | . | CASSFRKDGTDTQYF
TRBJ2-2 | TRBV7-3 | . | CASKIGYNTGELFF
TRBJ1-1 | TRBV2 | . | CASAYEGSTEAFF
TRBJ2-5 | TRBV5-1 | . | CASSPGLAGDLEETQYF
TRBJ1-1 | TRBV28 | . | CASSPRAATEAFF
TRBJ2-2 | TRBV30 | . | CAWSENANTGELFF
TRBJ2-1 | TRBV7-9 | . | CASSPVPGLGLGVGEQFF
TRBJ1-4 | TRBV30 | few | CAWSSPSGAGVLFF
TRBJ1-1 | TRBV5-1 | . | CASSFTGANTEAFF
TRBJ2-1 | TRBV27 | . | CASNPAGVYNEQFF
TRBJ1-4 | TRBV28 | . | CASSFRRLGEKLFF
TRBJ1-2 | TRBV29-1 | . | CSAFWDSYGYTF
TRBJ1-2 | TRBV9 | . | CASSARDGYNYGYTF
TRBJ1-1 | TRBV4-1 | . | CASSRLGLFKAFF
TRBJ2-3 | TRBV13 | . | CASSPLATLRTDTQYF
TRBJ1-1 | TRBV28 | . | CASTGDTEAFF
TRBJ1-4 | TRBV7-9 | . | CASSLVQGKGEKLFF
TRBJ1-3 | TRBV2 | . | CASRGGGNTIYF
TRBJ1-1 | TRBV7-6 | . | CASSLGGGGTEAFF
TRBJ2-7 | TRBV27 | once | CASSLLDNLSYEQYF
TRBJ2-6 | TRBV5-1 | . | CASSNTPGPRSGANVLTF